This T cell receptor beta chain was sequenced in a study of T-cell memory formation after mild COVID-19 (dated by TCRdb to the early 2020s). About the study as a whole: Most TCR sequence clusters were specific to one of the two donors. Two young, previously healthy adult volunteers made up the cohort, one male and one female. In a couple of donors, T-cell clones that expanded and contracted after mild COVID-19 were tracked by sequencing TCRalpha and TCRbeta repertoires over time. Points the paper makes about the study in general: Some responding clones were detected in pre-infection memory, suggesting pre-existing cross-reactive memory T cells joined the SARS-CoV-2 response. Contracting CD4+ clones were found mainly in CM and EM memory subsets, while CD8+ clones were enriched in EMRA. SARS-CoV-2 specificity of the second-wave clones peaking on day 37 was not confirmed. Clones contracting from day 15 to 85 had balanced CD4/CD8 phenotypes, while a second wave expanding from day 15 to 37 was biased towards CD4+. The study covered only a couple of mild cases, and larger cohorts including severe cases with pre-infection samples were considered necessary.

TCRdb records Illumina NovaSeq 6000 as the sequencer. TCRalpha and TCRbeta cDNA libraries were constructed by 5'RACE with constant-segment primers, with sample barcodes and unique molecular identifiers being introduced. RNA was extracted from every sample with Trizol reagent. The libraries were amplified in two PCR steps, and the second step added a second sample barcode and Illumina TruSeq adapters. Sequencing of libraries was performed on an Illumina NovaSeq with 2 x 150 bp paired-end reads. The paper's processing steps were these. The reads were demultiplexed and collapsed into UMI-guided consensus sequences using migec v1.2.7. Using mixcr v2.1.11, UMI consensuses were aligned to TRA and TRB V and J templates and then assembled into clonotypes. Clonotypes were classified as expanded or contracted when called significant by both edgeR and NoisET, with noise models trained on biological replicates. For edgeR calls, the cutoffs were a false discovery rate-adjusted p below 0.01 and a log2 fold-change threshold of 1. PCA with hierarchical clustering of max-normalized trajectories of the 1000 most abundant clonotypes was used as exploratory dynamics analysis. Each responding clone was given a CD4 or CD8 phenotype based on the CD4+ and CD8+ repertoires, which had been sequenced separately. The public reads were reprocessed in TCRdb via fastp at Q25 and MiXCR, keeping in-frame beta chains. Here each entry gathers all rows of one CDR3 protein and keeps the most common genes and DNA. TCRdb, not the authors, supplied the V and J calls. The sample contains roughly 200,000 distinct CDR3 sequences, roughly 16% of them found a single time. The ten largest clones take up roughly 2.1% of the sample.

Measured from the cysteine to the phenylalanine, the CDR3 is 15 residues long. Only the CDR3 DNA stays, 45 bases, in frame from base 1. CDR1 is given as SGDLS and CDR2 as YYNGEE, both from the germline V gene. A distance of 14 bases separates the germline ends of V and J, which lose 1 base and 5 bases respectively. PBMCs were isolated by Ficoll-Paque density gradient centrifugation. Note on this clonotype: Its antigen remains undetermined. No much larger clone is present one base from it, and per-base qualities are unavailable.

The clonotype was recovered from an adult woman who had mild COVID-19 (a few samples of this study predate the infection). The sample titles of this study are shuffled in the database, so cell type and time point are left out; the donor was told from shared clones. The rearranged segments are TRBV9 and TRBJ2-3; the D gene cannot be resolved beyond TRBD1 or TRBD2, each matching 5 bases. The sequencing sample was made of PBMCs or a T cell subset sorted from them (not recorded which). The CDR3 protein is CASSVSGPGRDTQYF. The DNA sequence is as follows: TGTGCCAGCAGCGTATCGGGACCTGGGCGAGATACGCAGTATTTT.